The 15 T cell receptor beta chains presented below share a single source sample, sequenced in a study of metastatic and nonmetastatic thyroid tumors. Via MiXCR, TCRdb re-called the PCR reads. The repertoire includes about 15,000 clones, around 29% of them detected once, and about 21% sits in the top ten. No treatment of any kind had been given to any patient before thyroid surgery. The sample taken for sequencing was tumor tissue. All receptors come from a female donor with papillary thyroid cancer or a benign thyroid nodule (not recorded which). Some clones in this sample may be carry-over from other donors' samples.

The rearrangement links TRBV2 to TRBJ2-1; 7 bases fit TRBD1. CDR3 length equals 17 residues. Losses at the gene ends were 6 bases for V and 0 bases for J; bases not matched to a gene: 11. CDR1 is SNHLY and CDR2 is FYNNEI in the germline V gene. Here the CDR3 reads CASSEALRDSSYNEQFF. The CDR3 DNA reads as TGTGCCAGCAGCGAGGCTCTCAGGGACAGCTCCTACAATGAGCAGTTCTTC. Together with reference TRBV2 and TRBJ2-1, the CDR3 gives the full variable domain: EPEVTQTPSHQVTQMGQEVILRCVPISNHLYFYWYRQILGQKVEFLVSFYNNEISEKSEIFDDQFSVERPDGSNFTLKIRSTKLEDSAMYFCASSEALRDSSYNEQFFGPGTRLTVL.

This clone was counted only a few times. The chain carries TRBV12-3 or TRBV12-4 and TRBJ2-7; D gene unclear. The CDR3 runs 13 residues. V lost 1 base and J 4 bases, leaving 8 bases between the germline ends. CDR3 DNA sequence: TGTGCCAGCAGTTTAGGCAGGCTATACGAGCAGTACTTC. The encoded protein is CASSLGRLYEQYF.

Of note for this clone: Germline and junction disagree at one end, which may indicate a read error. The J gene is TRBJ2-3, the V gene TRBV3-1; TRBD2 agrees at 10 bases. The CDR3 consists of 15 residues. In germline, CDR1 is LGHDT, CDR2 YNNKEL (reference sequence). In DNA form, the CDR3 reads TGTGCCAGCAGCCAACTAGCGGGAGTCACAGACACGCAGTATTTT. Its translation is CASSQLAGVTDTQYF.

This clone was seen many times. The chain links TRBV3-1 to TRBJ2-6; D possibly corresponds to TRBD2 (5 bases). With 5 bases removed from V and 2 bases from J, the gap between germline ends came to 10 bases. CDR3 length equals 15 residues. CDR1 is LGHDT and CDR2 is YNNKEL in the germline V gene (reference sequence). The DNA for the CDR3 is TGTGCCAGCAGCACCTCGGGGACTGGGGCCAACGTCCTGACTTTC. Translating gives CASSTSGTGANVLTF. Drawing the rest from reference TRBV3-1 and TRBJ2-6, the complete variable domain is DTAVSQTPKYLVTQMGNDKSIKCEQNLGHDTMYWYKQDSKKFLKIMFSYNNKELIINETVPNRFSPKSPDKAHLNLHINSLELGDSAVYFCASSTSGTGANVLTFGAGSRLTVL.

This clone was detected ten times or more. CDR3 sequence reads: CASRDRGQTGELFF. Here the CDR3 DNA reads TGTGCCAGCAGAGACAGGGGGCAAACCGGGGAGCTGTTTTTT. The genes are TRBV6-2 or TRBV6-3 and TRBJ2-2; 10 nucleotides line up with TRBD1. This CDR3 region has 14 residues. The trim removed 6 bases at V and 5 bases at J, leaving 3 bases unmatched. Germline assignment: CDR1 MNHEY and CDR2 SVGEGT.

This chain connects TRBV30 to TRBJ1-6; unclear D gene. Germline V gives CDR1 GTSNPN, CDR2 SVGIG (reference sequence). V lost 3 bases and J 8 bases, leaving 8 bases between the germline ends. The CDR3 consists of 12 residues. CDR3 bases: TGTGCCTGGAGGAACACCTATTCACCCCTCCACTTT. It specifies CAWRNTYSPLHF.

The table lists this clone with a count of one. The chain links TRBV18 to TRBJ1-5; possibly TRBD1 for D (5 bases). The ends were cut back, 1 base at V and 4 bases at J, with 8 bases in the middle. The CDR3 is made up of 14 amino acids. Per the germline V gene, CDR1 is KGHSH and CDR2 is LQKENI. The CDR3 DNA follows: TGTGCCAGCTCACCACTCGGGGCTAATCAGCCCCAGCATTTT. Residues: CASSPLGANQPQHF.

This clone was counted at least ten times. The chain has TRBV6-2 or TRBV6-3 and TRBJ2-2; D unresolved. This CDR3 has 13 amino acids. Trimming removed 2 bases from V and 3 bases from J, with 4 bases in between. Germline assignment: CDR1 MNHEY and CDR2 SVGEGT. The CDR3 nucleotides are TGTGCCAGCAGTTACAGGGACACCGGGGAGCTGTTTTTT. It codes for CASSYRDTGELFF.

The CDR3 spells CSGRGSVEQYF. CDR3 nucleotide sequence: TGCAGTGGGAGGGGATCGGTCGAGCAGTACTTC. The J gene is TRBJ2-7, the V gene TRBV20-1, with a possible D match to TRBD2 (6 bases). This CDR3 spans 11 amino acids. Germline assignment: CDR1 DFQATT and CDR2 SNEGSKA (reference sequence). V lost 7 bases to trimming and J lost 6 bases, with 13 bases between them.

This clone rates as medium-sized. This rearrangement joins TRBV6-2 or TRBV6-3 to TRBJ2-4, with 8 nucleotides matching TRBD2. The CDR3 is 15 residues long. Germline V gene sequence: CDR1 MNHEY, CDR2 SVGEGT. Unmatched junction bases numbered 7, after V lost 5 bases and J lost 4 bases. The CDR3 DNA reads TGTGCCAGCAGTACCCGTCCGGGGGGGAAAAACATTCAGTACTTC. Translated: CASSTRPGGKNIQYF.

This clone is termed medium-sized (0.01 to 0.1%). J is TRBJ2-3 and V is TRBV20-1; unclear D gene. V was cut by 6 bases and J by 3 bases, with 10 bases left in between. Germline V CDR1 and CDR2: DFQATT, SNEGSKA (reference sequence). The CDR3 is 12 amino acids. DNA of the CDR3: TGCAGTGCCCCCAGTCAGACAGATACGCAGTATTTT. It codes for CSAPSQTDTQYF.

This clone was picked up one time. The rearrangement uses TRBV7-2 and TRBJ1-2; D ambiguous. The V gene's germline CDR1 is SGHTA and CDR2 FQGNSA. CDR3 length: 14 amino acids. The V gene lost 5 bases and the J gene lost 6 bases, with 16 bases spanning the gap. Written as DNA, the CDR3 is TGTGCCAGCAGCCCGGGTACGAAGGGAGATGGCTACACCTTC. Translation: CASSPGTKGDGYTF.

The chain couples TRBV9 to TRBJ2-1, with D possibly matching TRBD1 (6 bases). CDR1 SGDLS and CDR2 YYNGEE come from the germline V gene. The CDR3 loop spans 15 amino acids. The V end was cut by 0 bases, the J end by 4 bases, with 11 bases between. The CDR3 spells CASSVGVGTYNEQFF. CDR3 DNA: TGTGCCAGCAGCGTAGGAGTAGGGACATACAATGAGCAGTTCTTC. Full variable domain (rest looked up from reference TRBV9 and TRBJ2-1): DSGVTQTPKHLITATGQRVTLRCSPRSGDLSVYWYQQSLDQGLQFLIQYYNGEERAKGNILERFSAQQFPDLHSELNLSSLELGDSALYFCASSVGVGTYNEQFFGPGTRLTVL.

This clone was seen a handful of times. The rearrangement links TRBV19 to TRBJ1-5; no definite D call. CDR1 and CDR2 from the germline V gene are LNHDA and SQIVND (reference sequence). Trimming pared 3 bases from V and 5 bases from J, leaving 11 bases between. The CDR3 length is 14 residues. CDR3 in DNA: TGTGCCAGTAGTATTGTCGGCGGGGATCAGCCCCAGCATTTT. Encoded protein: CASSIVGGDQPQHF.

The genes are TRBV20-1 and TRBJ1-2; weak D call: TRBD1 (6 bases). V lost 5 bases and J 4 bases, leaving 14 bases between the germline ends. Germline CDR1 and CDR2: DFQATT and SNEGSKA (reference sequence). The CDR3 loop spans 13 amino acids. Written as DNA, the CDR3 is TGCAGTGCTGCCGTCGGGGGCTTCTATGGCTACACCTTC. Its protein product is CSAAVGGFYGYTF.